The next 26 T cell receptor beta chains were all read from a single sample in a study of T cell changes during pregnancy in multiple sclerosis. Profiling relied on immunoSEQ multiplex PCR, and the TCRdb table lists in-frame clones only, not all of them. The data hold approximately 40,000 clones, with 80% to 90% observed a single time. Sample: CD4+ T cells from peripheral blood mononuclear cells, taken in the first trimester of pregnancy. These receptor sequences come from a female donor with multiple sclerosis, enrolled in a pregnancy study.

The rearrangement uses TRBV10-3 and TRBJ2-3; D remains unclear. The length of the CDR3 is 13 residues. V was trimmed by 2 bases and J by 2 bases, leaving 5 bases between them. CDR1 ENHRY and CDR2 SYGVKD come from the germline V gene. The CDR3 coding sequence is TGTGCCATCAGTGAGCTCCTCACAGATACGCAGTATTTT. Protein: CAISELLTDTQYF.

The V call is TRBV28, the J call TRBJ1-1; a possible D gene is TRBD1 (6 bases). This CDR3 has 16 amino acids. The germline V gene encodes CDR1 MDHEN and CDR2 SYDVKM. The V gene lost 5 bases and the J gene lost 0 bases, with 16 bases spanning the gap. The CDR3 sequence: CASSPQTGNMNTEAFF. The CDR3 coding sequence is TGTGCCAGCAGTCCCCAAACAGGGAACATGAACACTGAAGCTTTCTTT.

The chain is built from TRBV7-8 and TRBJ1-4; the match to TRBD1 covers 10 bases. Germline lookup yields CDR1 SGHVS and CDR2 FQNEAQ. The CDR3 sequence is 15 residues long. Trimming cost V 5 bases and J 8 bases; bases outside gene matches: 8. In nucleotides, the CDR3 is TGTGCCAGCAGCGGTCGACAGGGGGCGAGAGAAAAACTGTTTTTT. Translating gives CASSGRQGAREKLFF.

The chain recombines TRBV19 with TRBJ2-7; D is undetermined. The CDR3 is made up of 16 amino acids. Trimming shortened V by 1 base and J by 2 bases, and 15 bases separated the two germline ends. Per the germline V gene, CDR1 is LNHDA and CDR2 is SQIVND (reference sequence). Here the CDR3 reads CASSIGSWASTYEQYF. DNA for the CDR3: TGTGCCAGTAGTATAGGTAGTTGGGCTTCCACCTACGAGCAGTACTTC.

The chain employs TRBV9 and TRBJ1-2; 9 bases align to TRBD1. The CDR3 is 13 residues long. Germline CDR1 reads SGDLS; CDR2 reads YYNGEE. V dropped 2 bases and J dropped 6; count of bases not matched to a gene: 2. CDR3 DNA sequence: TGTGCCAGCAGCGTGGGGACAGGGAATGGCTACACCTTC. It specifies CASSVGTGNGYTF.

Details on this clone: Distinct nucleotide sequences in the sample also encode this CDR3. This chain connects TRBV11-2 to TRBJ2-7; TRBD1 might be the D (5 bases). V was clipped by 2 bases and J by 3 bases, with 5 bases between them. The CDR3 loop spans 12 amino acids. The germline gives CDR1 SGHAT, CDR2 FQNNGV. Here the CDR3 DNA reads TGTGCCAGCAGCTTAAGGGGCTACGAGCAGTACTTC. This translates into CASSLRGYEQYF.

The chain carries TRBV4-2 and TRBJ2-3; 8 bases match TRBD2. This CDR3 spans 17 amino acids. CDR1 is LGHNA and CDR2 is YNFKEQ in the germline V gene. The ends lost 0 bases at V and 0 bases at J; junction bases unmatched: 5. CDR3 amino acids: CASSQDSASGSTDTQYF. CDR3 DNA sequence: TGTGCCAGCAGCCAAGATTCGGCTAGCGGGAGCACAGATACGCAGTATTTT.

V usage is TRBV18 and J usage is TRBJ1-1; D possibly corresponds to TRBD1 (5 bases). Looked up from germline, CDR1 is KGHSH and CDR2 is LQKENI. This CDR3 is 13 amino acids long. V lost 5 bases to trimming and J lost 1 base, with 8 bases between them. The CDR3 bases are TGTGCCAGCTCAGGGGGGGAGAACACTGAAGCTTTCTTT. As protein: CASSGGENTEAFF.

This clone occurred once. The V gene is TRBV5-1, the J gene TRBJ2-6; maybe TRBD1 (5 bases). This CDR3 spans 17 amino acids. Germline V gives CDR1 SGHRS, CDR2 YFSETQ. Trimming left V 1 base short and J 0 bases short, with 11 bases between. This chain's CDR3 is CASSLKGPYSGANVLTF. The CDR3, as DNA: TGCGCCAGCAGCTTGAAGGGGCCCTACTCTGGGGCCAACGTCCTGACTTTC.

This clone was recorded only once. V usage is TRBV7-2 and J usage is TRBJ1-2; tentative D call: TRBD1 (5 bases). V lost 7 bases and J 6 bases, leaving 24 bases between the germline ends. From germline, CDR1 is SGHTA and CDR2 FQGNSA. This CDR3 contains 16 residues. The CDR3 protein is CASTSPQAGRTNGYTF. As DNA, the CDR3 is TGTGCCAGCACCTCCCCGCAAGCGGGGCGAACTAATGGCTACACCTTC.

DNA of the CDR3: TGTGCCAGCAGCCAAGGGGCCGGGACAGGGTACAATGAGCAGTTCTTC. It codes for CASSQGAGTGYNEQFF. V and J are TRBV4-2 and TRBJ2-1; 9 bases line up with TRBD1. Germline assignment: CDR1 LGHNA and CDR2 YNFKEQ. After removal of 1 base from V and 4 bases from J, the junction contained 5 bases not matched to a gene. The CDR3 contains 16 residues.

This chain uses TRBV7-9 with TRBJ1-5, with 7 positions matching TRBD1. CDR3 length: 14 amino acids. With V trimmed by 1 base and J by 5 bases, 2 bases remained unmatched. Germline CDR1 and CDR2: SEHNR and FQNEAQ (reference sequence). The CDR3 DNA reads TGTGCCAGCAGCTTAGACAGGGGTGATCAGCCCCAGCATTTT. Translated, it gives CASSLDRGDQPQHF.

The chain uses TRBV4-3 and TRBJ2-5; 7 bases fit TRBD2. CDR3 length: 13 amino acids. CDR1 is LGHNA and CDR2 is YSLEER in the germline V gene. J lost 5 bases, V lost 1 base, and 1 base had no gene match. In nucleotides, the CDR3 is TGCGCCAGCAGCCAAGTCGGGGGGGAGACCCAGTACTTC. Protein sequence: CASSQVGGETQYF.

As DNA, the CDR3 is TGCGCCAGCAGTAGGTGGACAGGCGACTATGGCTACACCTTC. This codes for CASSRWTGDYGYTF. The V call is TRBV5-1, the J call TRBJ1-2, with TRBD1 matching over 7 bases. V lost 5 bases and J lost 3; bases outside the gene matches: 7. The germline gives CDR1 SGHRS, CDR2 YFSETQ. This CDR3 comprises 14 residues.

This chain joins TRBV30 and TRBJ1-1; D not resolved. V was shortened by 8 bases and J by 0 bases, with 13 bases between the two germline ends. The CDR3 runs 13 residues. CDR1 and CDR2 (germline): GTSNPN, SVGIG (reference sequence). Written as DNA, the CDR3 is TGTGCCCAGAACAGAGAATTGAACACTGAAGCTTTCTTT. This translates into CAQNRELNTEAFF.

The V and J genes are TRBV7-8 and TRBJ2-7; maybe TRBD2 (6 bases). The CDR3 extends over 15 amino acids. V lost 6 bases and J 2 bases, leaving 17 bases between the germline ends. In germline, CDR1 is SGHVS, CDR2 FQNEAQ. The CDR3 spells CASRSLRGSTYEQYF. In DNA, the CDR3 is TGTGCCAGCAGGTCCCTTCGGGGGAGTACCTACGAGCAGTACTTC.

The chain employs TRBV5-1 and TRBJ2-5, with D uncertain. The V end lost 3 bases, the J end lost 2 bases, and 8 bases lay between the germline ends. Germline V lookup: CDR1 SGHRS, CDR2 YFSETQ. CDR3 length: 13 amino acids. The CDR3 is CASSSAFQETQYF. The CDR3 DNA reads as TGCGCCAGCAGCTCAGCGTTTCAAGAGACCCAGTACTTC.

This chain connects TRBV5-4 to TRBJ1-2, with D perhaps TRBD1 (5 bases). V gave up 0 bases and J gave up 2 bases, with 8 bases separating them. Germline V gene lookup returns CDR1 SGHNT and CDR2 YYREEE (reference sequence). The CDR3 totals 14 residues. CDR3 sequence reads: CASSLDSGNYGYTF. In nucleotides, the CDR3 is TGTGCCAGCAGCTTGGATTCAGGGAACTATGGCTACACCTTC.

This chain uses TRBV6-5 with TRBJ1-2; D perhaps matches TRBD1 (5 bases). The germline CDR1 and CDR2 sequences are MNHEY and SVGAGI. The CDR3 has 15 amino acids. V was clipped by 2 bases and J by 1 base, with 11 bases between them. CDR3 residues: CASSYGGGVNYGYTF. CDR3 sequence (DNA): TGTGCCAGCAGTTACGGTGGAGGGGTTAACTATGGCTACACCTTC.

This chain links TRBV28 with TRBJ1-4; D perhaps matches TRBD1 (5 bases). The CDR3 runs to 13 residues. Trimming took off 6 bases at V and 4 bases at J, with 9 bases between the two ends. Germline V gene sequence: CDR1 MDHEN, CDR2 SYDVKM. This CDR3 is CASRDSVNEKLFF. DNA for the CDR3: TGTGCCAGCAGAGACAGCGTTAATGAAAAACTGTTTTTT.

This chain uses TRBV30 with TRBJ2-7; 9 bases line up with TRBD1. The V and J ends lost 5 bases and 6 bases, in that order; junction bases with no gene match: 8. The CDR3 is made up of 13 amino acids. Per the germline V gene, CDR1 is GTSNPN and CDR2 is SVGIG (reference sequence). The CDR3 protein is CAWDRDRVGEQYF. In DNA, the CDR3 is TGTGCCTGGGACCGGGACAGGGTTGGCGAGCAGTACTTC.

This chain joins TRBV7-8 and TRBJ2-1; 7 bases are a match to TRBD1. The CDR3 has 15 residues. V shed 4 bases and J 12 bases; nucleotides not matched to a gene: 15. Germline CDR1 reads SGHVS; CDR2 reads FQNEAQ. The CDR3 reads CASSSGTAENKRQFF. The CDR3 nucleotides read TGTGCCAGCAGCTCTGGGACAGCGGAAAATAAGCGGCAGTTCTTC.

V gene TRBV5-1 combines with J gene TRBJ1-2, with 7 bases lining up with TRBD1. The CDR3 extends over 13 amino acids. The germline gives CDR1 SGHRS, CDR2 YFSETQ. J gave up 4 bases and V 4 bases, and 4 bases lay outside the gene matches. In DNA, the CDR3 is TGCGCCAGCAGCGAGGGGGCGGGCTATGGCTACACCTTC. It encodes CASSEGAGYGYTF.

The chain couples TRBV28 to TRBJ1-3; TRBD1 matches 7 bases. Germline loops: CDR1 MDHEN, CDR2 SYDVKM. This CDR3 is 16 amino acids long. Trimming removed 2 bases from V and 4 bases from J; junction bases left unmatched: 8. This chain's CDR3 is CASSLEGGARGNTIYF. CDR3 bases: TGTGCCAGCAGTTTAGAAGGGGGCGCGAGGGGAAACACCATATATTTT.

V gene TRBV7-3 combines with J gene TRBJ1-2, with D perhaps TRBD1 (5 bases). The CDR3 has 13 residues. The V gene's germline CDR1 is SGHTA and CDR2 FQGTGA. The V end was cut by 3 bases, the J end by 2 bases, with 7 bases between. The DNA for the CDR3 is TGTGCCAGCAGCTTTGACAGAAACTATGGCTACACCTTC. The encoded protein is CASSFDRNYGYTF.

The chain joins TRBV5-1 to TRBJ1-1; TRBD1 is a possible D gene (5 bases). V was cut by 0 bases and J by 6 bases, with 21 bases left in between. The germline V gene has CDR1 SGHRS and CDR2 YFSETQ. The CDR3 runs 17 residues. The DNA for the CDR3 is TGCGCCAGCAGCTTGGGGGGCGTCGGCAGGGAGGTTGCTGAAGCTTTCTTT. Protein: CASSLGGVGREVAEAFF.